The 20 T cell receptor beta chains reported below all come from one sample, sequenced in a study of T cell repertoires in cytomegalovirus infection. Each CDR3 protein is one row after TCRdb ran MiXCR on the reads. The table has around 530,000 distinct CDR3 sequences, 26% seen once. The sequencing sample was made of PBMCs. These receptors were taken from a human donor in good health (CMV status not recorded). Some clones in this sample may be carry-over from other donors' samples.

V and J are TRBV12-3 or TRBV12-4 and TRBJ2-1; 7 positions agree with TRBD1. This CDR3 has 12 residues. Trimming cost V 6 bases and J 7 bases; bases outside gene matches: 3. CDR3: CASRQQGNEQFF. CDR3 nucleotide sequence: TGTGCCAGCAGACAACAGGGGAATGAGCAGTTCTTC.

This chain uses TRBV11-3 with TRBJ2-5; perhaps TRBD1 as D (5 bases). V was pared by 5 bases and J by 5 bases, with 12 bases between. The CDR3 sequence is 13 residues long. Germline assignment: CDR1 SGHNT and CDR2 YENEEA. The CDR3: CASSGQGLETQYF. For the CDR3, the DNA is TGTGCCAGCAGCGGGCAGGGTCTGGAGACCCAGTACTTC.

The chain joins TRBV7-2 to TRBJ2-2; 10 bases fit TRBD2. The CDR3 covers 16 residues. Germline CDR1 is SGHTA and CDR2 is FQGNSA. V dropped 0 bases and J dropped 6; count of bases not matched to a gene: 4. In DNA form, the CDR3 reads TGTGCCAGCAGCTTAGCAGCGCTAGCGGGAGCCGGGGAGCTGTTTTTT. Protein sequence: CASSLAALAGAGELFF.

Ten or more counts support this clonotype. The gene calls are TRBV7-8 and TRBJ2-4, with D perhaps TRBD2 (6 bases). Trimming left V 5 bases short and J 2 bases short, with 25 bases between. Germline V gene sequence: CDR1 SGHVS, CDR2 FQNEAQ. The CDR3 has 19 amino acids. The CDR3 sequence: CASSVRESIATDPKNIQYF. The DNA of the CDR3 is TGTGCCAGCAGCGTCCGGGAGAGTATAGCTACAGACCCCAAAAACATTCAGTACTTC.

This clonotype was found many times. This chain joins TRBV12-3 or TRBV12-4 and TRBJ2-7; D may be TRBD1 (5 bases). The CDR3 runs 21 residues. The V and J ends lost 6 bases and 6 bases respectively, with 39 bases between them. The CDR3 loop is CASRRRLVSGFVTGFLLEQYV. The CDR3 DNA reads TGTGCCAGCAGGCGGCGTTTAGTCTCTGGTTTTGTCACAGGCTTCCTTCTCGAGCAGTACGTC.

The sample holds a few counts of this clonotype. The CDR3 loop reads CASSSGQGLYEQYV. The CDR3 nucleotides are TGTGCCAGCAGTTCCGGACAGGGTCTCTACGAGCAGTACGTC. The chain couples TRBV6-8 to TRBJ2-7, with 8 nucleotides matching TRBD1. CDR3 size: 14 residues. Germline values: CDR1 MNHGY, CDR2 SAAAGT. The ends lost 4 bases at V and 3 bases at J; junction bases unmatched: 5.

This clonotype was counted between two and nine times. This chain links TRBV5-1 with TRBJ2-1, with a weak D call TRBD2 (6 bases). Germline V gene data show CDR1 as SGHRS and CDR2 as YFSETQ. The CDR3 consists of 15 residues. V shed 0 bases and J shed 5 bases, with 12 bases lying between them. CDR3 sequence (DNA): TGCGCCAGCAGCTTGGTGGGGGGAAGCCACAATGAGCAGTTCTTC. Its translation is CASSLVGGSHNEQFF.

This clonotype has more than one count but fewer than ten. The chain carries TRBV4-3 and TRBJ1-2; D may be TRBD1 (5 bases). The CDR3 is 15 amino acids. V dropped 0 bases and J dropped 5 bases, with 13 bases sitting between them. CDR1 and CDR2 (germline): LGHNA, YSLEER. CDR3 sequence reads: CASSQDWGIGYGYTF. In nucleotides, the CDR3 is TGCGCCAGCAGCCAAGATTGGGGGATCGGGTATGGCTACACCTTC.

This clonotype has more than one count but fewer than ten. V usage is TRBV20-1 and J usage is TRBJ1-6; D uncertain. The CDR3 sequence is 13 residues long. Trimming left V 6 bases short and J 5 bases short, with 11 bases between. CDR1 and CDR2 (germline): DFQATT, SNEGSKA (reference sequence). CDR3 amino acids: CSAPGYNNSPLHF. CDR3 DNA sequence: TGCAGTGCCCCGGGTTACAATAATTCACCCCTCCACTTT.

Turning to this clonotype: A much larger clone sits a single nucleotide away, making a read error possible. The chain joins TRBV7-2 to TRBJ2-3, with D uncertain. This CDR3 is built from 13 residues. Germline V gene data show CDR1 as SGHTA and CDR2 as FQGNSA. As DNA, the CDR3 is TGTGTCAGCAGCTTAGTAAGAGAAGATACGCAGTATTTT. The encoded protein is CVSSLVREDTQYF. The full variable domain, in which reference TRBV7-2 and TRBJ2-3 provide the parts outside the CDR3, is GAGVSQSPSNKVTEKGKDVELRCDPISGHTALYWYRQSLGQGLEFLIYFQGNSAPDKSGLPSDRFSAERTGGSVSTLTIQRTQQEDSAVYLCVSSLVREDTQYFGPGTRLTVL.

This clonotype was seen more than once but under ten times. V is TRBV4-3 and J is TRBJ2-4; D call uncertain. V lost 2 bases and J lost 5, with 7 bases in between. The germline V gene encodes CDR1 LGHNA and CDR2 YSLEER. The CDR3 spans 13 residues. DNA for the CDR3: TGCGCCAGCAGCCAACAGACACAAAACATTCAGTACTTC. Its translation: CASSQQTQNIQYF.

This clonotype has ten or more counts. The chain links TRBV12-3 or TRBV12-4 to TRBJ1-2; D uncertain. The CDR3 consists of 15 residues. The V end lost 5 bases, the J end lost 3 bases, and 16 bases lay between the germline ends. As DNA, the CDR3 is TGTGCCAGCAGTCCCCATTCTGCCGCGGACTATGGCTACACCTTC. It yields the protein CASSPHSAADYGYTF.

The chain couples TRBV5-1 to TRBJ1-1; D is ambiguous. CDR3 length: 15 residues. From germline, CDR1 is SGHRS and CDR2 YFSETQ. V was clipped by 1 base and J by 4 bases, with 14 bases between them. Here the CDR3 DNA reads TGCGCCAGCAGCTTGTATGGGGTAGAAGGCACTGAAGCTTTCTTT. Amino acids: CASSLYGVEGTEAFF.

V usage is TRBV5-4 and J usage is TRBJ2-3; D may correspond to TRBD1 or TRBD2 (6 bases each). The CDR3 is 16 amino acids. The germline V gene has CDR1 SGHNT and CDR2 YYREEE (reference sequence). V was trimmed by 3 bases and J by 2 bases, leaving 16 bases between them. CDR3 region: CASSSGDRGLTDTQYF. For the CDR3, the DNA is TGTGCCAGCAGCTCCGGGGACCGGGGGCTCACAGATACGCAGTATTTT.

This clonotype has a handful of counts. The chain combines TRBV27 with TRBJ2-3; 13 nucleotides agree with TRBD2. Per germline, CDR1 MNHEY and CDR2 SMNVEV (reference sequence). Trimming took 6 bases from V and 6 from J; bases not matched to a gene: 18. The CDR3 contains 19 residues. The CDR3: CASRSGLSWTSGRSDTQYF. In nucleotides, the CDR3 is TGTGCCAGCAGGTCGGGGTTATCCTGGACTAGCGGGAGATCGGATACGCAGTATTTT.

The sample holds a few counts of this clonotype. The CDR3 DNA follows: TGCAGTGCTAGAGATCCGCAACTAGCGGGAACAGACATTCAGTACTTC. Protein: CSARDPQLAGTDIQYF. This sequence joins TRBV20-1 and TRBJ2-4, with 10 bases aligning to TRBD2. The germline gives CDR1 DFQATT, CDR2 SNEGSKA (reference sequence). The CDR3 extends over 16 amino acids. Trimming removed 0 bases from V and 8 bases from J; junction bases left unmatched: 10.

This clonotype was counted only a few times. The CDR3: CASSPTASERGYTF. Here the CDR3 DNA reads TGTGCCAGCAGTCCGACAGCCTCTGAGCGGGGCTACACCTTC. The genes are TRBV12-3 or TRBV12-4 and TRBJ1-2; possibly TRBD1 for D (5 bases). V gave up 5 bases and J gave up 8 bases, with 18 bases separating them. The CDR3 spans 14 residues.

The chain couples TRBV19 to TRBJ1-2, with a tentative D call TRBD1 (6 bases). This CDR3 has 14 amino acids. With 4 bases removed from V and 5 bases from J, the gap between germline ends came to 14 bases. Germline loops: CDR1 LNHDA, CDR2 SQIVND (reference sequence). The CDR3 DNA is TGTGCCAGTAGTACGAACAGGGAGACGTATGGCTACACCTTC. This translates into CASSTNRETYGYTF.

In DNA, the CDR3 is TGTGCCAGCAGCCCCCAGTTTGGAAATTCACCCCTCCACTTT. It encodes CASSPQFGNSPLHF. The chain combines TRBV5-4 with TRBJ1-6; D unresolved. CDR1 and CDR2 (germline): SGHNT, YYREEE (reference sequence). Trimming removed 4 bases from V and 7 bases from J, with 12 bases in between. CDR3 length: 14 residues.

This clonotype occurred a few times. The chain recombines TRBV12-3 or TRBV12-4 with TRBJ2-2; D ambiguous. The CDR3 contains 17 residues. V was trimmed by 5 bases and J by 1 base, leaving 17 bases between them. In DNA, the CDR3 is TGTGCCAGCAGTCTTTCCGGGTACTGGGTGAACACCGGGGAGCTGTTTTTT. The encoded protein is CASSLSGYWVNTGELFF.